Detailed here is one T cell receptor (beta chain). Antigen unknown. V shed 7 bases and J 0 bases; nucleotides not matched to a gene: 3. Germline CDR1 is ENHRY and CDR2 is SYGVKD. The CDR3 loop spans 14 amino acids. This record belongs to a study of CD4 T cells in relation to SARS-CoV-2 and coronaviruses. Sequencing used immunoSEQ multiplex PCR; TCRdb keeps in-frame clones, though not all of them. Of 30,000 to 45,000 clones in the sample, about four fifths were seen once. Naive and memory CD4+ T cells were separated from cryopreserved PBMCs. Naive or memory CD4+ cells were cultured 1:1 with T cell-depleted PBMCs plus CEF.

The gene calls are TRBV10-3 and TRBJ1-1; 9 bases are a match to TRBD1. The source of this sequence is an adult with COVID-19. The sample comprised naive CD4+ T cells from PBMCs, cultured in vitro. Subset described: naive CD4+ T cells isolated by negative enrichment. The CDR3 protein is CAITRTGVNTEAFF. The CDR3 nucleotides are TGTGCCATCACTCGGACAGGGGTGAACACTGAAGCTTTCTTT.